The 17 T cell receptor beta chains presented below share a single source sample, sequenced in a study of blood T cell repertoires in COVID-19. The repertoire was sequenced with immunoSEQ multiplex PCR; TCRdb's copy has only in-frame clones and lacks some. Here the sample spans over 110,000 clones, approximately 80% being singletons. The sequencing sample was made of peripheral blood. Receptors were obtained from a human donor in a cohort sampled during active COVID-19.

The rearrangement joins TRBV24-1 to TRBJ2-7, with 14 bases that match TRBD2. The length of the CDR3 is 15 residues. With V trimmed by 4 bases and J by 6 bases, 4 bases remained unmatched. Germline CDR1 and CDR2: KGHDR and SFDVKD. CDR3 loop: CATSDPGLAGAEQYF. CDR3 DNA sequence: TGTGCCACCAGTGACCCGGGACTAGCGGGAGCCGAGCAGTACTTC.

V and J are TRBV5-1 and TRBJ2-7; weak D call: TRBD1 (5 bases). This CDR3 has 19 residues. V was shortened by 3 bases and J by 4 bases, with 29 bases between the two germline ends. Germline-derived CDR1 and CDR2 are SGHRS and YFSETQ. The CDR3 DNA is TGCGCCAGCAGCTCTTTTGGGCTAGGCGATGGGGCACGAAGGTACGAGCAGTACTTC. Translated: CASSSFGLGDGARRYEQYF.

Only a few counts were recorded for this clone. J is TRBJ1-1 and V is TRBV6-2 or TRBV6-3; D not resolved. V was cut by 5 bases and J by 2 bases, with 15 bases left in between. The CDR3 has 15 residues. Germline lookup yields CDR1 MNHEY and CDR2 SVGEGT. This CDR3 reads CASSPNHQANTEAFF. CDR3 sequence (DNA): TGTGCCAGCAGTCCCAATCATCAGGCTAACACTGAAGCTTTCTTT.

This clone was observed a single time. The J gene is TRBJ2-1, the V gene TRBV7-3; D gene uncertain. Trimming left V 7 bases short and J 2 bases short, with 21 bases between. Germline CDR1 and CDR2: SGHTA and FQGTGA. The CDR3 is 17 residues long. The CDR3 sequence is CASNLKVRRSPYNEQFF. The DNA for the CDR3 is TGTGCCAGCAACCTTAAAGTCCGCAGGTCACCCTACAATGAGCAGTTCTTC.

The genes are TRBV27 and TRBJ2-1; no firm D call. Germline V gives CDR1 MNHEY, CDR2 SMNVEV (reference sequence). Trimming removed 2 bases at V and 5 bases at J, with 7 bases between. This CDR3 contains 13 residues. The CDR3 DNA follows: TGTGCCAGCAGTTTAGCGGAGAACAATGAGCAGTTCTTC. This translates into CASSLAENNEQFF.

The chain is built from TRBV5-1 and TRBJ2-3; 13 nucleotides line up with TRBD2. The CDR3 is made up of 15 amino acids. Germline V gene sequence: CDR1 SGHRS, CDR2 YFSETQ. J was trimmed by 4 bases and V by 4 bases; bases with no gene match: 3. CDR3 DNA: TGCGCCAGCAGCCGGACTAGCGGGAGCTCAGATACGCAGTATTTT. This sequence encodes CASSRTSGSSDTQYF.

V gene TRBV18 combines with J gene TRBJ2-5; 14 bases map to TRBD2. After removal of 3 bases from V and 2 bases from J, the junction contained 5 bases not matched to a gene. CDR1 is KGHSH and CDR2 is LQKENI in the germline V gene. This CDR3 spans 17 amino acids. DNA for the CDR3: TGTGCCAGCTCACCCGGACTAGCGGGAGGCCATCAAGAGACCCAGTACTTC. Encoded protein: CASSPGLAGGHQETQYF.

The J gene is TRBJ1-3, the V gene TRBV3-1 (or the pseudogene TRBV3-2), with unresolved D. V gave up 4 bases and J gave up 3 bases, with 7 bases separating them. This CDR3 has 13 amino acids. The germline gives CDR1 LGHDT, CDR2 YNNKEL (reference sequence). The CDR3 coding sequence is TGTGCCAGCAGCCCCTCAGGTGGAAACACCATATATTTT. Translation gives CASSPSGGNTIYF.

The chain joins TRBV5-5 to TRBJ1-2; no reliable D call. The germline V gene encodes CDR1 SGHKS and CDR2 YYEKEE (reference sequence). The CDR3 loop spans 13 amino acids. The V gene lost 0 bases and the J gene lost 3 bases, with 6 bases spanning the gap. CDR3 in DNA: TGTGCCAGCAGCTTGGACGGGTACTATGGCTACACCTTC. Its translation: CASSLDGYYGYTF.

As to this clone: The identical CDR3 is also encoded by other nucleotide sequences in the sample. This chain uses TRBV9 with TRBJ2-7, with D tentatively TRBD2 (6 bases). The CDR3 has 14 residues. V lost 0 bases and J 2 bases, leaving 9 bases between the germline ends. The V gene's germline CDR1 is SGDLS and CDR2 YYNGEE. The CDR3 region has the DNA TGTGCCAGCAGCGTAGCCGGCGGGACCTACGAGCAGTACTTC. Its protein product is CASSVAGGTYEQYF.

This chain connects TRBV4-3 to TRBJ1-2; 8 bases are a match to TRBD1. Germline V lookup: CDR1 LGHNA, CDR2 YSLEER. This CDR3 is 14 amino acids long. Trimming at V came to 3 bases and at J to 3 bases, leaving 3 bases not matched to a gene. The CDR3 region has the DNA TGCGCCAGCAGCCAGCTACAGGGGGACTATGGCTACACCTTC. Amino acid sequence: CASSQLQGDYGYTF.

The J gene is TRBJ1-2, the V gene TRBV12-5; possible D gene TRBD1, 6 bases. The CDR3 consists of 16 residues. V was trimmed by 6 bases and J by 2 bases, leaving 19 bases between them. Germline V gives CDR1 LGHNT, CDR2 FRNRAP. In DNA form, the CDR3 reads TGTGCTAGTGGCTTCTCCCCGGACAGAAAAAACTATGGCTACACCTTC. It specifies CASGFSPDRKNYGYTF. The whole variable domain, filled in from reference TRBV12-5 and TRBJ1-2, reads DARVTQTPRHKVTEMGQEVTMRCQPILGHNTVFWYRQTMMQGLELLAYFRNRAPLDDSGMPKDRFSAEMPDATLATLKIQPSEPRDSAVYFCASGFSPDRKNYGYTFGSGTRLTVV.

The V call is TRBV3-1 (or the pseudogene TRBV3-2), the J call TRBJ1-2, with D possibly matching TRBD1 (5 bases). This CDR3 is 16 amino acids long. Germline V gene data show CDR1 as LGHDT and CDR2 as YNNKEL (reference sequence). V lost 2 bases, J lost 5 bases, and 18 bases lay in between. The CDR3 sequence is CASSQSSGRGRYGYTF. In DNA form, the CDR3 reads TGTGCCAGCAGCCAATCGTCGGGACGCGGGAGATATGGCTACACCTTC.

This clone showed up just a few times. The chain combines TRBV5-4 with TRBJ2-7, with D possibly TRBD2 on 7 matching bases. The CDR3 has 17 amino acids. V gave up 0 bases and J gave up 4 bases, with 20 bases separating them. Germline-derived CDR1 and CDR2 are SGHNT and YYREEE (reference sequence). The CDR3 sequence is CASSLAGSSGGGYEQYF. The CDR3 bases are TGTGCCAGCAGCTTGGCGGGTAGTTCGGGGGGCGGGTACGAGCAGTACTTC. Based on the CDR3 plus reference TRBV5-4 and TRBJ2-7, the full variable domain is ETGVTQSPTHLIKTRGQQVTLRCSSQSGHNTVSWYQQALGQGPQFIFQYYREEENGRGNFPPRFSGLQFPNYSSELNVNALELDDSALYLCASSLAGSSGGGYEQYFGPGTRLTVT.

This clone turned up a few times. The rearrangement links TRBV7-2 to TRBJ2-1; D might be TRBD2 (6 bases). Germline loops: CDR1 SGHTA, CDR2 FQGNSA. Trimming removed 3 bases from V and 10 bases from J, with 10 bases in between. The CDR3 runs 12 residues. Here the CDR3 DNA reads TGTGCCAGCAGCTTCTCGGGACTGGAGCAGTTCTTC. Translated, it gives CASSFSGLEQFF.

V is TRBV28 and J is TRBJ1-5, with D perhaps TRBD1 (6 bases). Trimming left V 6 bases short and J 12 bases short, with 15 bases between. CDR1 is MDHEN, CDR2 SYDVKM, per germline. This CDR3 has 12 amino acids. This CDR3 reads CASRSQGKSQHF. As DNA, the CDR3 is TGTGCCAGCAGGTCACAGGGAAAGAGCCAGCATTTT.

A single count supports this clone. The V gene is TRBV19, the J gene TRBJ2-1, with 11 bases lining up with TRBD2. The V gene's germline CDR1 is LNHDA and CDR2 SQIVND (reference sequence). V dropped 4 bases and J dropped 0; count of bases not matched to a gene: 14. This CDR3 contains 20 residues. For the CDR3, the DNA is TGTGCCAGTAGTAGGTTCGTGGGGACTAGCGGAACACACTCCTACAATGAGCAGTTCTTC. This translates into CASSRFVGTSGTHSYNEQFF.